The 5 T cell receptor beta chains listed next were all sequenced from one sample in a study of regulatory T cells in long-lasting Graves disease. The TCR beta library used iRepertoire HTBI primers with Arm-PCR amplification of CDR3. One entry per CDR3 protein results from TCRdb running MiXCR on the multiplex PCR reads. The sample yields around 400,000 distinct CDR3 sequences, 21% seen once. Time point reported: persistent/refractory GD, antithyroid drugs over 5 years with positive TRAb. After RNA was extracted from PBMCs, the TCR library was made from it. The sequenced sample was peripheral blood mononuclear cells (PBMCs), obtained when the disease was refractory, from a patient treated with antithyroid drugs. Receptors were obtained from a female donor with Graves disease.

Many counts were recorded for this clonotype. The J gene is TRBJ2-5, the V gene TRBV20-1, with TRBD1 identical over 7 bases. J lost 4 bases, V lost 6 bases, and 2 bases had no gene match. The CDR3 totals 11 residues. The germline CDR1 and CDR2 sequences are DFQATT and SNEGSKA (reference sequence). This chain's CDR3 is CSAPGGETQYF. The CDR3 coding sequence is TGCAGTGCGCCAGGGGGAGAGACCCAGTACTTC.

This clonotype occurred a few times. J is TRBJ1-4 and V is TRBV7-9, with a tentative D call TRBD1 (6 bases). Trimming removed 3 bases from V and 10 bases from J, with 24 bases in between. Germline V lookup: CDR1 SEHNR, CDR2 FQNEAQ (reference sequence). The length of the CDR3 is 17 residues. The CDR3 loop is CASSFQGRETGLGKLFF. DNA for the CDR3: TGTGCCAGCAGCTTCCAGGGGCGTGAAACGGGTCTCGGAAAACTGTTTTTT.

This clonotype was observed a few times. The V call is TRBV6-1, the J call TRBJ1-5; D may be TRBD1 (6 bases). The germline gives CDR1 MNHNS, CDR2 SASEGT. The CDR3 is 17 residues long. V was cut by 5 bases and J by 0 bases, with 17 bases left in between. CDR3 DNA sequence: TGTGCCAGCAGTCCGATGGGACACCTGTATAGCAATCAGCCCCAGCATTTT. Translating gives CASSPMGHLYSNQPQHF.

The genes are TRBV15 and TRBJ2-4; D is unclear. Trimming pared 3 bases from V and 6 bases from J, leaving 6 bases between. Germline CDR1 LNHNV, CDR2 YYDKDF (reference sequence). The CDR3 length is 12 residues. The chain's CDR3 is CATSRGPNIQYF. In nucleotides, the CDR3 is TGTGCCACCAGCAGGGGTCCAAACATTCAGTACTTC. Together with reference TRBV15 and TRBJ2-4, the CDR3 gives the full variable domain: DAMVIQNPRYQVTQFGKPVTLSCSQTLNHNVMYWYQQKSSQAPKLLFHYYDKDFNNEADTPDNFQSRRPNTSFCFLDIRSPGLGDTAMYLCATSRGPNIQYFGAGTRLSVL.

This clonotype turned up a few times. The chain combines TRBV7-8 with TRBJ2-7; perhaps TRBD1 as D (6 bases). Trimming removed 1 base from V and 0 bases from J, with 19 bases in between. CDR1 is SGHVS and CDR2 is FQNEAQ in the germline V gene. The CDR3 has 18 amino acids. This CDR3 reads CASSLGGGGGKRSYEQYF. For the CDR3, the DNA is TGTGCCAGCAGCTTAGGAGGTGGGGGCGGAAAACGCTCCTACGAGCAGTACTTC.